This T cell receptor (beta chain) was observed in a study of T-cell reconstitution after alpha-beta-depleted transplantation in children. Broader study findings: Day-60 TCRbeta diversity that was high in some patients was derived from surviving recipient T cells and thymic progenitors. Reportedly, alpha-beta T cells present about two months post-transplant originated from several hundred expanded clones of graft origin. T-cell counts and diversity were attributed mostly to newly produced T cells one year after transplant.

Preparation of the TCRbeta library was carried out with unique molecular identifiers. In TCRdb, the PCR reads were re-called with MiXCR into one record per CDR3 protein. Of 40,000 to 60,000 distinct CDR3 sequences listed, about 9.3% are singletons. Germline CDR1 reads SNHLY; CDR2 reads FYNNEI. V dropped 6 bases and J dropped 2; count of bases not matched to a gene: 4. The CDR3 length is 14 residues. This clonotype appeared many times. Its antigen is unidentified. Material: PBMCs, mostly from graft donor cells, obtained 60 days after TCRalphabeta/CD19-depleted stem cell transplant. The TCR originated in a male patient between 2 and 15 years old who had a stem cell transplant for chronic granulomatous disease, so the T cells may come from the graft donor. The genes are TRBV2 and TRBJ1-3; 7 bases agree with TRBD1. CDR3 region: CASRQGFAGNTIYF. The CDR3 region has the DNA TGTGCCAGCAGACAGGGGTTCGCTGGAAACACCATATATTTT.